The 8 T cell receptor beta chains given below trace back to one sample, sequenced in a study of T cell responses to AZD1222 COVID-19 vaccine. Clones were read by immunoSEQ multiplex PCR, and TCRdb kept only the in-frame ones, dropping some. The table shows over 100,000 clones, with approximately 87% occurring only once. This sample comprised peripheral blood, obtained on day 0 of AZD1222 vaccination. Source of these receptors: an adult in good health.

This clone was observed a single time. The chain recombines TRBV6-1 with TRBJ1-4; a weak D match, TRBD1 (5 bases). This CDR3 has 14 amino acids. V gave up 2 bases and J gave up 3 bases, with 7 bases separating them. Germline V lookup: CDR1 MNHNS, CDR2 SASEGT. CDR3: CASSEQGSNEKLFF. The CDR3 region has the DNA TGTGCCAGCAGTGAACAGGGATCTAATGAAAAACTGTTTTTT.

V is TRBV7-2 and J is TRBJ1-1, with 9 bases fitting TRBD1. The CDR3 spans 14 residues. CDR1 is SGHTA and CDR2 is FQGNSA in the germline V gene. V shed 4 bases and J 0 bases; nucleotides not matched to a gene: 0. The CDR3: CASSWTGVNTEAFF. The CDR3 region has the DNA TGTGCCAGCAGCTGGACAGGGGTGAACACTGAAGCTTTCTTT.

V usage is TRBV3-1 (or the pseudogene TRBV3-2) and J usage is TRBJ2-1; D call uncertain. The length of the CDR3 is 15 residues. V was pared by 0 bases and J by 7 bases, with 13 bases between. The germline CDR1 and CDR2 sequences are LGHDT and YNNKEL (reference sequence). The CDR3 region has the DNA TGTGCCAGCAGCCAAGATGGGTCCCTGGGGAATGAGCAGTTCTTC. As protein: CASSQDGSLGNEQFF.

The chain is built from TRBV5-4 and TRBJ2-5, with 7 positions matching TRBD2. The V gene end was trimmed by 4 bases and the J gene end by 1 base; junction bases not matched to a gene: 7. The length of the CDR3 is 15 residues. Germline V gene data show CDR1 as SGHNT and CDR2 as YYREEE (reference sequence). The CDR3 sequence: CASSVRASGQETQYF. The CDR3 nucleotides read TGTGCCAGCAGCGTGCGGGCTAGCGGCCAAGAGACCCAGTACTTC.

The chain recombines TRBV29-1 with TRBJ1-2; D is undetermined. CDR3 length: 12 residues. The ends were cut back, 7 bases at V and 0 bases at J, with 9 bases in the middle. Germline V gives CDR1 SQVTM, CDR2 ANQGSEA. CDR3 bases: TGCAGCGCTCAGAGTCCTAACTATGGCTACACCTTC. Translation gives CSAQSPNYGYTF. Complete variable domain (other parts from reference TRBV29-1 and TRBJ1-2): SAVISQKPSRDICQRGTSLTIQCQVDSQVTMMFWYRQQPGQSLTLIATANQGSEATYESGFVIDKFPISRPNLTFSTLTVSNMSPEDSSIYLCSAQSPNYGYTFGSGTRLTVV.

The chain employs TRBV6-5 and TRBJ1-4; TRBD1 is a possible D gene (6 bases). The CDR3 extends over 13 amino acids. Germline values: CDR1 MNHEY, CDR2 SVGAGI. Trimming stripped 6 bases from V and 5 bases from J, with 10 bases between. In DNA form, the CDR3 reads TGTGCCAGCAGAGGGCAGGGGAATGAAAAACTGTTTTTT. It translates to CASRGQGNEKLFF.

The rearrangement joins TRBV9 to TRBJ1-2; the D gene is possibly TRBD1 (5 bases). In germline, CDR1 is SGDLS, CDR2 YYNGEE. The V and J ends lost 3 bases and 3 bases respectively, with 18 bases between them. The CDR3 covers 16 residues. DNA for the CDR3: TGTGCCAGCAGCGGAGATGGACTACTAGGGGACTATGGCTACACCTTC. Its protein is CASSGDGLLGDYGYTF.

V is TRBV5-1 and J is TRBJ2-3, with a possible D match to TRBD1 (6 bases). Germline V gives CDR1 SGHRS, CDR2 YFSETQ. Trimming left V 2 bases short and J 3 bases short, with 19 bases between. This CDR3 comprises 17 residues. CDR3 loop: CASSFPTGRRGTDTQYF. CDR3 nucleotides: TGCGCCAGCAGCTTCCCGACAGGAAGACGAGGGACAGATACGCAGTATTTT.